This T cell receptor (beta chain) was documented in a study of T cell responses to AZD1222 COVID-19 vaccine. The data were produced by immunoSEQ multiplex PCR, yet TCRdb's version contains in-frame clones alone and is incomplete. The repertoire includes about 150,000 clones, under 95% of them detected once, and roughly 5% sits in the top ten. Points from the study as a whole: Clonal diversity may have been underestimated, and the donors were mostly white British, with more females than males.

As for this clone: Its antigen remains unidentified.

The TCR comes from an adult in good health. This specimen consisted of peripheral blood, obtained on day 0 of AZD1222 vaccination.

CDR3 coding DNA: TGTGCCAGCAGCGTCCGAGCCGATACTGAAGCTTTCTTT. It translates to CASSVRADTEAFF. V is TRBV9 and J is TRBJ1-1; D is unresolved. The germline V and J ends were trimmed by 2 bases and 5 bases, with 10 bases remaining between them. The CDR3 is made up of 13 amino acids. Looked up from germline, CDR1 is SGDLS and CDR2 is YYNGEE.